A selection of T cell receptor beta chains follows, all from one sample in a study of shared clonotypes between healthy human individuals. TCRdb keeps only in-frame clones here, not all; method: immunoSEQ multiplex PCR. Here the sample spans under 700,000 clones, around 96% being singletons. Sequencing was performed on naive CD8+ T cells sorted from blood. Receptor source: a woman aged 25-40 years in good health. The CDR3 runs from the conserved cysteine through the conserved F or W. D genes are given only for firm matches. Clone size is given for some rows only: seen once, a few or many times, or a class if the clone is expanded.

d_call	v_call	j_call	cdr3_length	clone_size	cdr3_nt	cdr3_aa
-	TRBV28	TRBJ2-7	12	-	TGTGCCAGCAGTTTACCCCTTGAACAGCAGTACTTC	CASSLPLEQQYF
TRBD1	TRBV18	TRBJ2-7	15	-	TGTGCCAGCTCACCACGGGACAGGGGTTTATACGAGCAGTACTTC	CASSPRDRGLYEQYF
TRBD2	TRBV5-1	TRBJ2-7	13	once	TGCGCCAGCAGCCAAGCGGGGACCTACGAGCAGTACTTC	CASSQAGTYEQYF
-	TRBV9	TRBJ2-3	11	-	TGTGCCAGCAGCCGTTCGGATACGCAGTATTTT	CASSRSDTQYF
-	TRBV15	TRBJ1-4	15	-	TGTGCCACCAGAGGAGGGGAGGCAACTAATGAAAAACTGTTTTTT	CATRGGEATNEKLFF
-	TRBV5-8	TRBJ1-1	12	-	TGTGCCAGCAGCTTGGACCCTGCAGAAGCTTTCTTT	CASSLDPAEAFF
-	TRBV6-5	TRBJ1-6	15	-	TGTGCCAGCAGTTACGTAAGACAGGCTAATTCACCCCTCCACTTT	CASSYVRQANSPLHF
-	TRBV27	TRBJ2-7	16	-	TGTGCCAGCAGTCTCAGGGTGGAGATGAGCTCCTACGAGCAGTACTTC	CASSLRVEMSSYEQYF
-	TRBV19	TRBJ2-3	15	-	TGTGCCAGTAGTATTTCCAGCGTTTACACAGATACGCAGTATTTT	CASSISSVYTDTQYF
TRBD2	TRBV5-4	TRBJ2-5	14	-	TGTGCCAGCAGCCTGGGTGGGAGGGAAGAGACCCAGTACTTC	CASSLGGREETQYF
TRBD1	TRBV10-2	TRBJ1-4	15	-	TGCGCCAGCCGGGGGGACAGCGTTTCTAATGAAAAACTGTTTTTT	CASRGDSVSNEKLFF
TRBD1	TRBV6-5	TRBJ2-2	15	-	TGTGCCAGCAGTTCGACAGGGGTTAACACCGGGGAGCTGTTTTTT	CASSSTGVNTGELFF
-	TRBV21-1	TRBJ2-7	16	-	TGTGCCAGCAGCAAAGTGCCTAGCGGGATGTCCTACGAGCAGTACTTC	CASSKVPSGMSYEQYF
TRBD1	TRBV5-4	TRBJ1-1	18	-	TGTGCCAGCAGTTATTACAGGGGTTATTCCCCCACGGACACTGAAGCTTTCTTT	CASSYYRGYSPTDTEAFF
TRBD2	TRBV7-6	TRBJ2-7	18	-	TGTGCCAGCAGCTTATATGTAGGCGAGCGGGAGTCGCCCTACGAGCAGTACTTC	CASSLYVGERESPYEQYF
-	TRBV10-1	TRBJ2-1	12	-	TGCGCCAGCAGTGACTCGAACAATGAGCAGTTCTTC	CASSDSNNEQFF
TRBD1	TRBV28	TRBJ1-5	18	-	TGTGCCAGCAGGGGACAGGGGGCGTTGTTAGATGGCAATCAGCCCCAGCATTTT	CASRGQGALLDGNQPQHF
TRBD2	TRBV5-4	TRBJ2-2	15	-	TGTGCCAGCAGCTTTCGGGAGGGGTGGAACGGGGAGCTGTTTTTT	CASSFREGWNGELFF
-	TRBV28	TRBJ2-5	17	-	TGTGCCAGCAGCCCCCTGGATCAAATAACCTCGGAAGAGACCCAGTACTTC	CASSPLDQITSEETQYF
TRBD2	TRBV11-2	TRBJ2-1	16	once	TGTGCCAGCAGCTTAGCGGCTAGCGGGAGTACCGATGAGCAGTTCTTC	CASSLAASGSTDEQFF
-	TRBV28	TRBJ2-7	13	-	TGTGCCAGCAGTTTCACAGGGAGGGACGAGCAGTACTTC	CASSFTGRDEQYF
TRBD2	TRBV2	TRBJ2-1	15	-	TGTGCCAGCGGGGGGGACTTAAGCTCCTACAATGAGCAGTTCTTC	CASGGDLSSYNEQFF
TRBD1	TRBV15	TRBJ1-5	16	-	TGTGCCACATCAAGGCCTGGACAGGATAGCAATCAGCCCCAGCATTTT	CATSRPGQDSNQPQHF
TRBD1	TRBV12-5	TRBJ2-1	14	-	TGTGCTAGTGGTACTGGGACAGCCTACAATGAGCAGTTCTTC	CASGTGTAYNEQFF
-	TRBV28	TRBJ2-7	13	-	TGTGCCAGCAGTTTCGGGTTCTCCTACGAGCAGTACTTC	CASSFGFSYEQYF
-	TRBV19	TRBJ1-1	11	-	TGTGCCAGTAGTATCCACAGGGAAGCTTTCTTT	CASSIHREAFF
-	TRBV7-6	TRBJ2-3	13	-	TGTGCCAGCACCCCGAGGAACACAGATACGCAGTATTTT	CASTPRNTDTQYF
-	TRBV27	TRBJ2-7	12	-	TGTGCCAGTTCGGACTGGTCCTACGAGCAGTACTTC	CASSDWSYEQYF
-	TRBV30	TRBJ1-1	11	-	TGTGCCTGGAGGTTAAACACTGAAGCTTTCTTT	CAWRLNTEAFF
TRBD2	TRBV4-2	TRBJ2-1	17	-	TGTGCCAGCAGCCAAGACGGACTAGCGGGGGCCTACAATGAGCAGTTCTTC	CASSQDGLAGAYNEQFF
-	TRBV5-4	TRBJ1-1	14	-	TGTGCCAGCAGCTATCGACCCGGGGACACTGAAGCTTTCTTT	CASSYRPGDTEAFF
-	TRBV19	TRBJ1-1	14	-	TGTGCCAGTACCCCGGGTCGGGGGCGTACTGAAGCTTTCTTT	CASTPGRGRTEAFF
TRBD1	TRBV28	TRBJ2-1	15	-	TGTGCCAGCAGCCGGCGGACAGGTCGTTCCCTTGAGCAGTTCTTC	CASSRRTGRSLEQFF
TRBD1	TRBV28	TRBJ1-2	16	-	TGTGCCAGCAGTTCCCCTACAGGGGAGCCTGTCTATGGCTACACCTTC	CASSSPTGEPVYGYTF
TRBD1	TRBV5-4	TRBJ1-2	14	-	TGTGCCAGCAGCCCAAACAGGGGACCCGATGGCTACACCTTC	CASSPNRGPDGYTF
TRBD1	TRBV6-5	TRBJ1-2	16	-	TGTGCCAGCAGTTACTCGGGCCCAGGGGGCGCGGATGGCTACACCTTC	CASSYSGPGGADGYTF
-	TRBV2	TRBJ2-7	13	-	TGTGCCAGCAACGACAGGTACACCTACGAGCAGTACTTC	CASNDRYTYEQYF
-	TRBV29-1	TRBJ2-7	15	-	TGCAGCGTTGAAGGGGAACAGAAGGGGGGCGGCGAGCAGTACTTC	CSVEGEQKGGGEQYF
-	TRBV27	TRBJ1-1	12	once	TGTGCCGCGGGACACTTGAACACTGAAGCTTTCTTT	CAAGHLNTEAFF
-	TRBV28	TRBJ2-2	14	-	TGTGCCAGCAGTTTCAGGGATTGGACCGGGGAGCTGTTTTTT	CASSFRDWTGELFF
TRBD2	TRBV7-3	TRBJ2-7	17	-	TGTGCCAGCAGCCCAGGACTAGCGGCAATCCAACCCTACGAGCAGTACTTC	CASSPGLAAIQPYEQYF
-	TRBV21-1	TRBJ2-2	15	-	TGTGCCAGCAGCAAAAGATGGACTAACACCGGGGAGCTGTTTTTT	CASSKRWTNTGELFF
TRBD1	TRBV13	TRBJ2-2	15	-	TGTGCCAGCAGCCCACGGACAGGGATCACCGGGGAGCTGTTTTTT	CASSPRTGITGELFF
-	TRBV7-6	TRBJ2-7	16	-	TGTGCCAGCAGCCCAGGGGGCCTAGCGGGGTTCTACGAGCAGTACTTC	CASSPGGLAGFYEQYF
TRBD2	TRBV19	TRBJ2-7	15	-	TGTGCCAGTAGTATAGATAGCGGGAGGGCCGGCGAGCAGTACTTC	CASSIDSGRAGEQYF
TRBD1	TRBV29-1	TRBJ2-1	13	-	TGCAGCGCAGGGACAGGGGCCTACAATGAGCAGTTCTTC	CSAGTGAYNEQFF
TRBD1	TRBV9	TRBJ1-1	15	few	TGTGCCAGCAGCCCAGGGGACAGGGGAAACACTGAAGCTTTCTTT	CASSPGDRGNTEAFF
TRBD2	TRBV27	TRBJ2-3	17	-	TGTGCCAGCAGTACCCAGGATGCGGGAGGGCCAACAGATACGCAGTATTTT	CASSTQDAGGPTDTQYF
TRBD1	TRBV5-4	TRBJ1-1	11	few	TGTGCCAGCAGACGGGACAGTGAAGCTTTCTTT	CASRRDSEAFF
-	TRBV5-1	TRBJ2-3	15	-	TGCGCCAGCAGCTTGGAGGGCGGTCTGGGAGATACGCAGTATTTT	CASSLEGGLGDTQYF
-	TRBV5-6	TRBJ1-5	13	once	TGTGCCAGCAGCTTGGGGACGAATCAGCCCCAGCATTTT	CASSLGTNQPQHF
-	TRBV19	TRBJ1-5	16	-	TGTGCCAGTAGTATCCATACGGGGGGGGGCAATCAGCCCCAGCATTTT	CASSIHTGGGNQPQHF
TRBD1	TRBV7-9	TRBJ2-1	15	-	TGTGCCAGCAGCCAGAGACAGGGGAACCACAATGAGCAGTTCTTC	CASSQRQGNHNEQFF
-	TRBV7-9	TRBJ1-1	14	-	TGTGCCAGCAGCTCGACAGTGCCCGGGACAGAAGCTTTCTTT	CASSSTVPGTEAFF
-	TRBV19	TRBJ2-1	16	-	TGTGCCAGTAGTATTGGTAGCAAAGACTGGGGCAATGAGCAGTTCTTC	CASSIGSKDWGNEQFF
-	TRBV7-9	TRBJ2-1	13	-	TGTGCCAGCAGCATTACAGGCTACAATGAGCAGTTCTTC	CASSITGYNEQFF
TRBD1	TRBV7-9	TRBJ2-1	17	-	TGTGCCAGCAGCCCCGACAGGGTTTCCCTTTTTGGCAATGAGCAGTTCTTC	CASSPDRVSLFGNEQFF
TRBD1	TRBV29-1	TRBJ2-1	13	-	TGCAGCGTTGAAGATACGGCAGGGGGTGTGCAGTTCTTC	CSVEDTAGGVQFF
-	TRBV6-6	TRBJ1-5	14	-	TGTGCCAGCAGTTACTCGGAGGGGGGGCAGCCCCAGCATTTT	CASSYSEGGQPQHF